This T cell receptor beta chain was identified during a study of Ad26.COV2.S vaccination and SARS-CoV-2 variants. Study overall: Doses of Ad26.COV2.S were injected into muscle once or twice, 56 days apart. General study points: Researchers cautioned that TCR breadth and depth analyses may have underestimated total T cell responses. A substantial breadth of spike-specific CD8+ and CD4+ T cell responses after vaccination has been reported.

In the case of this clone: The antigen is undetermined.

CDR3 length: 11 residues. V dropped 6 bases and J dropped 8 bases, with 10 bases sitting between them. Generated by immunoSEQ multiplex PCR, the TCRdb table keeps only in-frame clones and is missing some. The sample yields 380,000 or so clones, 75% to 90% seen once. The treatment denotes: over 15 received Ad26.COV2.S at low or high dose, single or two shots; five or six received placebo; per-sample allocation not given. Sampling was performed 63 days after the first vaccine or placebo injection. This TCR was sampled from a person between 18 and 59 years old who received the Ad26.COV2.S COVID-19 vaccine or a placebo. V gene TRBV12-3 or TRBV12-4 combines with J gene TRBJ1-2; a weak D match, TRBD1 (5 bases). This specimen was peripheral blood, taken in a trial of Ad26.COV2.S vaccine versus placebo. For the CDR3, the DNA is TGTGCCAGCAGGGTAGGGGCCGGCTACACCTTC. Its translation: CASRVGAGYTF.